The text below deals with one T cell receptor beta chain. The data derive from a study of shared clonotypes between healthy human individuals. Study-wide context: Donors were a couple of women and three men aged 18 to 49.

TCRdb keeps only in-frame clones here, not all; method: immunoSEQ multiplex PCR. The data show 450,000 to 600,000 clones, 79% seen once. In germline, CDR1 is KGHSH, CDR2 LQKENI. The V and J ends lost 6 bases and 5 bases, in that order; junction bases with no gene match: 12. The CDR3 consists of 15 residues. The chain uses TRBV18 and TRBJ1-1; 7 bases line up with TRBD1. The TCR was taken from a woman aged 40 to 49 in good health. Some clones in this sample may be carry-over from other donors' samples. The sample taken for sequencing was PBMCs. The CDR3 protein is CASSLATGSLTEAFF. CDR3 in DNA: TGTGCCAGCTCTCTCGCGACAGGGAGTTTGACTGAAGCTTTCTTT.